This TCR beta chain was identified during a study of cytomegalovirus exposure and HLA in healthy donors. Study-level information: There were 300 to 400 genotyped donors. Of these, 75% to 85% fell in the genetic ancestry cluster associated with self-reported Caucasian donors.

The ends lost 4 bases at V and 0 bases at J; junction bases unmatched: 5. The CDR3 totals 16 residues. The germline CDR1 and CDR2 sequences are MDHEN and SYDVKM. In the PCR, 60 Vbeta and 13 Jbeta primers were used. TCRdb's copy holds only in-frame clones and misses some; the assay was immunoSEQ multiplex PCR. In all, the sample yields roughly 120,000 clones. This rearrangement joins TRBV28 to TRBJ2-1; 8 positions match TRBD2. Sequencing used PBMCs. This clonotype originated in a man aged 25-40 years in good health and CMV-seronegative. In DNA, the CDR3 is TGTGCCAGCAGTTCACTAGCGGCCAGCTCCTACAATGAGCAGTTCTTC. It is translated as CASSSLAASSYNEQFF. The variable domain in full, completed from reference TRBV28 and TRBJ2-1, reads DVKVTQSSRYLVKRTGEKVFLECVQDMDHENMFWYRQDPGLGLRLIYFSYDVKMKEKGDIPEGYSVSREKKERFSLILESASTNQTSMYLCASSSLAASSYNEQFFGPGTRLTVL.